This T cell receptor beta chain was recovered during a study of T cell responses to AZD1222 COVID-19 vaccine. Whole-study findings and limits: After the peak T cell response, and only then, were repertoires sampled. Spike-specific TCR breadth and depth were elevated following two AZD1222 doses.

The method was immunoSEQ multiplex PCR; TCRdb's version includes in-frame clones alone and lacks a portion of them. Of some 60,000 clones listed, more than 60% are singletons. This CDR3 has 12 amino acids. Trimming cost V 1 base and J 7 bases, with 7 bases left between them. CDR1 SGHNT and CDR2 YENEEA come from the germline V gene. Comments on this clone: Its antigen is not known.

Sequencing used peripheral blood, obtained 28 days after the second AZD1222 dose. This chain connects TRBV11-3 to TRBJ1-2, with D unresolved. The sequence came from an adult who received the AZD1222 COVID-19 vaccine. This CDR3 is CASSLGARGYTF. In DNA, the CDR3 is TGTGCCAGCAGCTTAGGCGCTCGTGGCTACACCTTC. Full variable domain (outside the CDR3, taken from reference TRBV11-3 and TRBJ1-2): EAGVVQSPRYKIIEKKQPVAFWCNPISGHNTLYWYLQNLGQGPELLIRYENEEAVDDSQLPKDRFSAERLKGVDSTLKIQPAELGDSAVYLCASSLGARGYTFGSGTRLTVV.